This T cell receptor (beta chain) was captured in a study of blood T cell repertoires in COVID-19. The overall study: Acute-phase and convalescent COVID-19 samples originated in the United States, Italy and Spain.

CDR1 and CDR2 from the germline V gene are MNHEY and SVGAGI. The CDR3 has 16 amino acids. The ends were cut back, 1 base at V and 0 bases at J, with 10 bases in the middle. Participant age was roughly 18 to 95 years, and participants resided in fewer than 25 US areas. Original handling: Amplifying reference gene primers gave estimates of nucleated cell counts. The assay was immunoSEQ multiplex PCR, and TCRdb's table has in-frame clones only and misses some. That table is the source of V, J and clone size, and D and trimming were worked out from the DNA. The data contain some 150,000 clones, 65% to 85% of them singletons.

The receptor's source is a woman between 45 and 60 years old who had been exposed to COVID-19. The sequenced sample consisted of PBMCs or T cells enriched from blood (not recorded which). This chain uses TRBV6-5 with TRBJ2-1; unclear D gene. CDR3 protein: CASSYYELSSYNEQFF. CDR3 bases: TGTGCCAGCAGTTACTATGAGCTAAGCTCCTACAATGAGCAGTTCTTC.